One sample yielded the 14 T cell receptor beta chains listed below, sequenced in a study of T cells after yellow fever vaccination. TCRdb analysed the 5' RACE reads with MiXCR anew, one entry per CDR3 protein. The table has about 340,000 distinct CDR3 sequences, about 9.5% seen once; the top ten hold roughly 18%. The material was PBMCs, obtained on the day of the first yellow fever vaccination. Source of these receptors: a young man who received the YFV17D yellow fever vaccine.

This clonotype was counted at least ten times. The rearrangement joins TRBV7-2 to TRBJ1-3, with unresolved D. V gave up 3 bases and J gave up 1 base, with 7 bases separating them. Germline-derived CDR1 and CDR2 are SGHTA and FQGNSA. The CDR3 loop spans 14 amino acids. In DNA, the CDR3 is TGTGCCAGCAGCTTTTATGTTTCTGGAAACACCATATATTTT. It yields the protein CASSFYVSGNTIYF.

The chain recombines TRBV7-6 with TRBJ2-3; 8 nucleotides match TRBD2. Trimming removed 2 bases from V and 2 bases from J; junction bases left unmatched: 3. CDR1 and CDR2 (germline): SGHVS, FNYEAQ. This CDR3 is 15 amino acids long. CDR3 region: CASSLSGGFTDTQYF. The CDR3 DNA sequence: TGTGCCAGCAGCTTATCGGGGGGGTTCACAGATACGCAGTATTTT. Full variable domain (outside the CDR3, taken from reference TRBV7-6 and TRBJ2-3): GAGVSQSPRYKVTKRGQDVALRCDPISGHVSLYWYRQALGQGPEFLTYFNYEAQQDKSGLPNDRFSAERPEGSISTLTIQRTEQRDSAMYRCASSLSGGFTDTQYFGPGTRLTVL.

CDR3: CASSQVLSGEVSNTGELFF. In DNA, the CDR3 is TGCGCCAGCAGCCAAGTGCTATCAGGGGAGGTCTCGAACACCGGGGAGCTGTTTTTT. The chain is built from TRBV4-3 and TRBJ2-2, with D perhaps being TRBD1 or TRBD2 (6 bases each). Trimming cost V 1 base and J 0 bases, with 18 bases left between them. The germline gives CDR1 LGHNA, CDR2 YSLEER. The CDR3 sequence is 19 residues long.

The chain employs TRBV5-1 and TRBJ1-4; a possible D gene is TRBD1 (6 bases). Germline assignment: CDR1 SGHRS and CDR2 YFSETQ. CDR3 length equals 15 residues. Trimming took 4 bases from V and 3 from J, leaving 13 bases between them. CDR3 in amino acids: CASSPGGHSNEKLFF. The DNA of the CDR3 is TGCGCCAGCAGCCCGGGGGGGCACTCTAATGAAAAACTGTTTTTT.

This clonotype was found many times. J is TRBJ2-7 and V is TRBV7-2, with D hard to call. The ends were cut back, 5 bases at V and 3 bases at J, with 11 bases in the middle. CDR3 length: 13 amino acids. Per germline, CDR1 SGHTA and CDR2 FQGNSA. The DNA for the CDR3 is TGTGCCAGCAGCGCAGATCCCTACTACGAGCAGTACTTC. It is translated as CASSADPYYEQYF.

This clonotype has only a few counts. The CDR3: CASSPGWRESPGELFF. The CDR3 DNA sequence: TGTGCCAGCAGCCCCGGGTGGAGGGAAAGTCCCGGGGAGCTGTTTTTT. This chain links TRBV6-1 with TRBJ2-2, with D tentatively TRBD2 (6 bases). Trimming took 6 bases from V and 6 from J, leaving 20 bases between them. The V gene's germline CDR1 is MNHNS and CDR2 SASEGT. The CDR3 covers 16 residues.

A few counts support this clonotype. The chain couples TRBV4-3 to TRBJ2-3; D might be TRBD1 (5 bases). The V end was cut by 4 bases, the J end by 0 bases, with 11 bases between. Germline V gene lookup returns CDR1 LGHNA and CDR2 YSLEER. The CDR3 contains 15 residues. The CDR3 DNA follows: TGCGCCAGCAGCCGCCTACAGGAAAGCACAGATACGCAGTATTTT. Translation: CASSRLQESTDTQYF.

V is TRBV29-1 and J is TRBJ2-7; 10 nucleotides align to TRBD1. This CDR3 has 17 residues. The germline gives CDR1 SQVTM, CDR2 ANQGSEA. V gave up 0 bases and J gave up 3 bases; unmatched junction bases: 11. DNA for the CDR3: TGCAGCGTTGAAGATCTTTGGAGACAGGGGGCCCACTACGAGCAGTACGTC. Its translation is CSVEDLWRQGAHYEQYV.

This clonotype was detected a few times. This sequence joins TRBV11-3 and TRBJ2-1; TRBD2 might be the D (6 bases). Germline V lookup: CDR1 SGHNT, CDR2 YENEEA. The CDR3 consists of 15 residues. The germline V and J ends were trimmed by 7 bases and 7 bases, with 20 bases remaining between them. The CDR3 is CASIAVGGGANEQFF. CDR3 nucleotides: TGTGCCAGCATTGCCGTGGGAGGAGGGGCGAATGAGCAGTTCTTC.

This rearrangement joins TRBV5-4 to TRBJ2-5, with 8 bases that match TRBD2. The junction had 7 bases not matched to a gene; V was cut back by 4 bases and J by 2 bases. Germline V CDR1 and CDR2: SGHNT, YYREEE (reference sequence). The CDR3 is made up of 15 amino acids. CDR3 loop: CASSPTSVIQETQYF. DNA for the CDR3: TGTGCCAGCAGCCCGACTAGCGTCATACAAGAGACCCAGTACTTC.

The CDR3 nucleotides are TGTGCCAGTACCCGGGGCGCCGGATCCGAAAAACTGTTTTTT. Its protein product is CASTRGAGSEKLFF. The chain has TRBV12-3 or TRBV12-4 and TRBJ1-4, with a possible D match to TRBD1 (5 bases). The CDR3 loop spans 14 amino acids. V dropped 9 bases and J dropped 8 bases, with 19 bases sitting between them.

In its sample, this clonotype was seen a few times. The chain combines TRBV19 with TRBJ2-7; D gene ambiguous. The ends were cut back, 4 bases at V and 1 base at J, with 5 bases in the middle. The CDR3 has 12 amino acids. From germline, CDR1 is LNHDA and CDR2 SQIVND (reference sequence). CDR3 DNA sequence: TGTGCCAGTAGTACAGGATCCTACGAGCAGTACTTC. As protein: CASSTGSYEQYF.

This clonotype was found a few times. The chain couples TRBV20-1 to TRBJ1-1; D may be TRBD1 (6 bases). V gave up 6 bases and J gave up 1 base, with 15 bases separating them. The CDR3 runs 14 residues. Germline assignment: CDR1 DFQATT and CDR2 SNEGSKA (reference sequence). The CDR3 bases are TGCAGTGCGTCAAACAGGGTAACGAACACTGAAGCTTTCTTT. This encodes CSASNRVTNTEAFF.

This clonotype appeared a few times. The rearrangement uses TRBV20-1 and TRBJ2-3, with D tentatively TRBD2 (6 bases). CDR1 is DFQATT and CDR2 is SNEGSKA in the germline V gene (reference sequence). This CDR3 has 13 amino acids. V was pared by 6 bases and J by 2 bases, with 12 bases between. For the CDR3, the DNA is TGCAGTGCGCGTCTAGCGACCACAGATACGCAGTATTTT. This sequence encodes CSARLATTDTQYF.